This is a list of T cell receptor beta chains from one sample in a study of T-cell reconstitution after alpha-beta-depleted transplantation in children. One entry per CDR3 protein, called by TCRdb with MiXCR from the PCR reads. This sample has about 460,000 distinct CDR3 sequences, with under 15% found just once. The sample in question was PBMCs from the stem cell graft donor, obtained from the stem cell graft. The receptors derive from a human donor who donated a stem cell graft to a child with combined immunodeficiency. The CDR3 runs from the conserved cysteine through the conserved F or W. A D gene is named only where the DNA matches it firmly. Part of the rows lack a size; the others show once, few, many or a class for expanded clones.

TRBJ2-3 TRBV12-3/TRBV12-4 - - TGTGCCAGCAGTTACACGGTGGCGGCGGCAGATACGCAGTATTTT CASSYTVAAADTQYF
TRBJ2-3 TRBV6-2/TRBV6-3 - - TGTGCCAGCAGTTACTCGACCCCGGACCAACCGGATACGCAGTGTTTT CASSYSTPDQPDTQCF
TRBJ1-6 TRBV6-5 many TRBD1 TGTGCCAGCAGCCGCGGGACAGGGGATTCACCCCTCCACTTT CASSRGTGDSPLHF
TRBJ2-1 TRBV7-9 few TRBD2 TGTGCCAGCAGCCCGAGCGGGATCGCCTACAATGAGCAGTTCTTC CASSPSGIAYNEQFF
TRBJ2-6 TRBV27 - - TGTGCCAGCAGTTTAGGGTTTCGGACTGGGGCCAACGTCCTGACTTTC CASSLGFRTGANVLTF
TRBJ2-6 TRBV15 few - TGTGCCACCAGCAGAGATCTGGGAATTGGAGCTGGGGCCAACGTCCTGACTTTC CATSRDLGIGAGANVLTF
TRBJ2-7 TRBV6-1 few TRBD1 TGTGCCAGCAGTGGACAGGGTAACAGGGACGAGCAGTACTTC CASSGQGNRDEQYF
TRBJ1-1 TRBV6-5 few - TGTGCCAGCAGTTTGTACAGGGCAGGTGAAGCTTTCTTT CASSLYRAGEAFF
TRBJ2-7 TRBV28 - - TGTGCCAGCGGCCCGGAGGTCTCCTACGAGCAGTACTTC CASGPEVSYEQYF
TRBJ2-1 TRBV5-6 - - TGTGCCAGCAGCTTGCTGGGACACAAGAACAGTGAGCAGTTCTTC CASSLLGHKNSEQFF
TRBJ2-7 TRBV25-1 few - TGTGCCAGCAGTGAATATTTGGCCCCTCGCAGGGGACCCTACGAGCAGTACTTC CASSEYLAPRRGPYEQYF
TRBJ2-2 TRBV6-1 few TRBD2 TGTGCCAGCAGCGGACTAGCGGGAGTTAGAACCGGGGAGCTGTTTTTT CASSGLAGVRTGELFF
TRBJ2-7 TRBV4-3 many - TGCGCCAGCAGCCAAGGGACAGCGAACTCCTACGAGCAGTACTTC CASSQGTANSYEQYF
TRBJ2-1 TRBV29-1 - TRBD2 TGCAGCGTTGTGAAGCGGGGGGGTCCCCTTTTTGGGAATGAGCAGTTCTTC CSVVKRGGPLFGNEQFF
TRBJ2-7 TRBV7-9 - - TGTGCCAGCAGCCTAGAGACTAGCTACGAGCAGTACTTC CASSLETSYEQYF
TRBJ1-1 TRBV6-2/TRBV6-3 few TRBD1 TGTGCCAGCAGACAGGGGCCGGGCACTGAAGCTTTCTTT CASRQGPGTEAFF
TRBJ2-1 TRBV6-4 many TRBD1 TGTGCCAGTAGCTTCAGGGACAGGGAAAACAATGAGCAGTTCTTC CASSFRDRENNEQFF
TRBJ2-1 TRBV4-2 - - TGTGCCAGCAGCCAAGTACGGTGGGAAGTTAATGAGCAGTTCTTC CASSQVRWEVNEQFF
TRBJ1-1 TRBV6-4 many - TGTGCCAGCAGTACAGAACAGCACACTGAAGCTTTCTTT CASSTEQHTEAFF
TRBJ2-7 TRBV4-3 - TRBD2 TGCGCCAGCAGCCTTACTGCGGGAGGGTTCTACGAGCAGTACTTC CASSLTAGGFYEQYF
TRBJ1-4 TRBV12-3/TRBV12-4 - - TGTGCCAGCAGTCCCAGGTGGGGATCCGAAAAACTGTTTTTT CASSPRWGSEKLFF
TRBJ2-2 TRBV29-1 many - TGCAGCGTTGGGCAGGGGACCACCGGGGAGCTGTTTTTT CSVGQGTTGELFF
TRBJ2-1 TRBV20-1 - TRBD2 TGCAGTGCTAGAGATTGGGAGCGGGAGGACAATGAGCAGTTCTTC CSARDWEREDNEQFF
TRBJ2-2 TRBV6-5 few - TGTGCCAGCAGTTACTCACCGGGGGCGAACACCGGGGAGCTGTTTTTT CASSYSPGANTGELFF
TRBJ2-1 TRBV6-1 many TRBD2 TGTGCCAGTATTGAGCGGGAGGGCCACTATGAGCAGTTCTTC CASIEREGHYEQFF
TRBJ2-5 TRBV5-6 many TRBD2 TGTGCCAGCAGCTTGGCGTTCCCCCCGGGACTACAAGAGACCCAGTACTTC CASSLAFPPGLQETQYF
TRBJ2-3 TRBV9 - - TGTGCCAGCAGCGTAGGATTCGGGTTGGTTACAGATACGCAGTATTTT CASSVGFGLVTDTQYF
TRBJ2-3 TRBV5-4 few - TGTGCCAGCAGCTCGTCCGCCCCCACAGATACGCAGTATTTT CASSSSAPTDTQYF
TRBJ2-2 TRBV12-3/TRBV12-4 - TRBD1 TGTGCCAGCAGCTTAGGGGACAGGACGACCGGGGAGCTGTTTTTT CASSLGDRTTGELFF
TRBJ2-7 TRBV7-3 - - TGTGCCAGCAGCTTCCGGGACACTTCTTCGTCCTACGAGCAGTACTTC CASSFRDTSSSYEQYF
TRBJ2-7 TRBV12-3/TRBV12-4 - - TGTGCCAGCAGTCGAAACCACAGGGTCGACGAGCAGTACTTC CASSRNHRVDEQYF
TRBJ2-2 TRBV24-1 - TRBD2 TGTGCCACCACCCTTAGCGGGCCAACGAACACCGGGGAGCTGTTTTTT CATTLSGPTNTGELFF
TRBJ2-4 TRBV16 few TRBD1 TGTGCCAGCAGCCCTCACCAGGGGGCAAGTCAGTACTTC CASSPHQGASQYF
TRBJ2-1 TRBV19 - - TGTGCCAAAGGTCGGGATGAGCAGTTCTTC CAKGRDEQFF
TRBJ2-1 TRBV6-2/TRBV6-3 - - TGTGCCAGCACCGCTACTTGGCCGCCAGGCAATGAGCAGTTCTTC CASTATWPPGNEQFF
TRBJ2-3 TRBV4-3 many TRBD2 TGCGCCAGCAGCCAAGCTAGCCCGGGACTAGCTAGCACAGATACGCAGTATTTT CASSQASPGLASTDTQYF
TRBJ2-3 TRBV20-1 few TRBD2 TGCAGTGCTACCCGGACTAGCGGGTTGTCAGATACGCAGTATTTT CSATRTSGLSDTQYF
TRBJ2-1 TRBV5-1 many TRBD2 TGCGCCAGCAGCTTGGCGGCGCGGGAGGATGAGCAGTTCTTC CASSLAAREDEQFF
TRBJ2-1 TRBV20-1 many - TGCAGTGCTAGAGATTTGAGGGGTTACAATGAGCAGTTCTTC CSARDLRGYNEQFF
TRBJ1-1 TRBV20-1 - - TGCAGTGCTCTAGGACTTCTGGGAACTGAAGCTTTCTTT CSALGLLGTEAFF
TRBJ2-1 TRBV9 few - TGTGCCAGCAGCTTCAGCTGGGGGTATGACAATGAGCAGTTCTTC CASSFSWGYDNEQFF
TRBJ2-2 TRBV27 - - TGTGCCAGCAGTTTTACAGGAATGAACACCGGGGAGCTGTTTTTT CASSFTGMNTGELFF
TRBJ1-1 TRBV24-1 few - TGTGCCACCAGTGATCCACAGGGTGGGGGCGCGGACACTGAAGCTTTCTTT CATSDPQGGGADTEAFF
TRBJ1-4 TRBV6-6 - - TGTGCCAGCAGCTACAGGGATGGTGAAAAACTGTTTTTT CASSYRDGEKLFF
TRBJ2-7 TRBV18 few TRBD1 TGTGCCAGCTCATCGCCAGGGGGCGAGCAGTACTTC CASSSPGGEQYF
TRBJ2-7 TRBV7-2 - - TGTGCCAGCAGCTTAGTAGGCTTGAACTTC CASSLVGLNF
TRBJ2-7 TRBV7-2 - - TGTGCCAGCAGCTTAGTATTACAGGACTACTACGAGCAGTACTTC CASSLVLQDYYEQYF
TRBJ2-7 TRBV5-5 few TRBD1 TGTGCCAGCAGCTCGGGACAGGGGGCCCACGAGCAGTACTTC CASSSGQGAHEQYF
TRBJ2-5 TRBV12-3/TRBV12-4 - - TGTGCCAGCAGTTCCCCCCCCCCGGGGGCGCGTGAGACCCAGTACTTC CASSSPPPGARETQYF
TRBJ1-1 TRBV9 - - TGTGCCAGCAGTTCATTGGACAGATCCACTGAAGCTTTCTTT CASSSLDRSTEAFF
TRBJ2-1 TRBV9 few - TGTGCCAGCAGCGTAGGCCGGACCCTAGTTCACAATGAGCAGTTCTTC CASSVGRTLVHNEQFF
TRBJ2-2 TRBV29-1 few TRBD2 TGCAGCGTTGATGTAGCGGGAGTAGTCGGGGAGCTGTTTTTT CSVDVAGVVGELFF
TRBJ2-1 TRBV2 - TRBD2 TGTGCCAGCAGTGATGAGCGGGAGATGGTCAATGAGCAGTTCTTC CASSDEREMVNEQFF
TRBJ2-7 TRBV20-1 many TRBD2 TGCAGTGCCGACGGACTAGCGAGCTCCTACGAGCAGTACTTC CSADGLASSYEQYF
TRBJ2-7 TRBV10-3 few TRBD2 TGTGCCTCAAGCGGGAGCCACGAGCAGTACTTC CASSGSHEQYF
TRBJ2-2 TRBV7-8 few TRBD2 TGTGCCAGCAGCGCATCCGGGACTAGCGGGGGCAGGGGTGGCACCGGGGAGCTGTTTTTT CASSASGTSGGRGGTGELFF
TRBJ2-7 TRBV12-3/TRBV12-4 many TRBD2 TGTGCCAGCAGTTTTGCCTCCGGGGAGGGCCTTGCCTACGAGCAGTACTTC CASSFASGEGLAYEQYF
TRBJ2-7 TRBV7-9 few - TGTGCCAGCACCGAATCCTACGAGCAGTACTTC CASTESYEQYF
TRBJ2-7 TRBV25-1 - - TGTGCCAGCAGTGCCCAATTGGACCGCTACGAGCAGTACTTC CASSAQLDRYEQYF
TRBJ2-7 TRBV2 many - TGTGCCAGCAGTGAAGGAGTACTAGAAGTCTACGAGCAGTACTTC CASSEGVLEVYEQYF